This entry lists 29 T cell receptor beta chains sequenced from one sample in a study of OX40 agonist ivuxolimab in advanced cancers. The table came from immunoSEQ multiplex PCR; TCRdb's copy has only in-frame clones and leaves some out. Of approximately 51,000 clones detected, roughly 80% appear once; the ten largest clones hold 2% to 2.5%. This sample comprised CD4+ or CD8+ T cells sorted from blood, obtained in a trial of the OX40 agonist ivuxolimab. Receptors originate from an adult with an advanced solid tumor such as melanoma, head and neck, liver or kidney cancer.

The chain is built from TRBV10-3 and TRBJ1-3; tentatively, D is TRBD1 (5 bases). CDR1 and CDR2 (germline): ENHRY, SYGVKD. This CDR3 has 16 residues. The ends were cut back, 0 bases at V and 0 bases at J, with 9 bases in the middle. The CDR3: CAISESGDLSGNTIYF. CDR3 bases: TGTGCCATCAGTGAGTCAGGGGACCTCTCTGGAAACACCATATATTTT.

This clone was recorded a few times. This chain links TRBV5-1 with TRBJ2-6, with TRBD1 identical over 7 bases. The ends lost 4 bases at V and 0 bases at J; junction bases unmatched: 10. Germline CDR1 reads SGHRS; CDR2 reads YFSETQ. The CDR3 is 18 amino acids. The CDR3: CASSQRTGVSSGANVLTF. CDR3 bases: TGCGCCAGCAGCCAAAGGACAGGAGTGAGCTCTGGGGCCAACGTCCTGACTTTC.

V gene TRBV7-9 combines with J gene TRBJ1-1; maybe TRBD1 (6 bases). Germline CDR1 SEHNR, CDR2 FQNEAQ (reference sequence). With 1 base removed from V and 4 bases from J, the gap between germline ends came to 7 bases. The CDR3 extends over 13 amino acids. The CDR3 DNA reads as TGTGCCAGCAGCTTAGAAGGGGGCACTGAAGCTTTCTTT. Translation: CASSLEGGTEAFF.

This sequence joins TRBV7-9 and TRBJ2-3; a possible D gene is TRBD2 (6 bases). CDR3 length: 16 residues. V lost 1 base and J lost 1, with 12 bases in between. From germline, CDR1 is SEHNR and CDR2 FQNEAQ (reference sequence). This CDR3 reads CASSLDRASGTDTQYF. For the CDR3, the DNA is TGTGCCAGCAGCTTAGATAGGGCTAGCGGCACAGATACGCAGTATTTT.

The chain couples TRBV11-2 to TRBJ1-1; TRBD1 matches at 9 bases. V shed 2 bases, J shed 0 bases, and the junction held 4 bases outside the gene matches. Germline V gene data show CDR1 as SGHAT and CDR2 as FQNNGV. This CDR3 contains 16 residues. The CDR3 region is CASSLTGGYMNTEAFF. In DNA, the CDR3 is TGTGCCAGCAGCTTAACAGGGGGCTACATGAACACTGAAGCTTTCTTT.

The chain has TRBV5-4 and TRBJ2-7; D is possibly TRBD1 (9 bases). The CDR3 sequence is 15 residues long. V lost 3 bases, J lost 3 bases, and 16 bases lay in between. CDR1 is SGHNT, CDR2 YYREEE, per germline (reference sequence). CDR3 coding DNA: TGTGCCAGCAGCTCGGGAGGGACAGGGATCTACGAGCAGTACTTC. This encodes CASSSGGTGIYEQYF.

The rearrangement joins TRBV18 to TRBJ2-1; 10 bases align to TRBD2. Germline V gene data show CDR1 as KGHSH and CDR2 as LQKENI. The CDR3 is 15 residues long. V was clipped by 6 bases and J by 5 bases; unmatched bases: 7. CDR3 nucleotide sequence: TGTGCCAGCTCCCAGGGACTAGCGTCGAACAATGAGCAGTTCTTC. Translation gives CASSQGLASNNEQFF.

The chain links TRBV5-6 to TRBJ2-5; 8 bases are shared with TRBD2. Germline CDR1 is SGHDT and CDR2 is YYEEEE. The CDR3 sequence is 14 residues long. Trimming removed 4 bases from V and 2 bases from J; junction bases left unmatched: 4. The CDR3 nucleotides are TGTGCCAGCAGCAAAGCGGGAGTACAAGAGACCCAGTACTTC. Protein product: CASSKAGVQETQYF.

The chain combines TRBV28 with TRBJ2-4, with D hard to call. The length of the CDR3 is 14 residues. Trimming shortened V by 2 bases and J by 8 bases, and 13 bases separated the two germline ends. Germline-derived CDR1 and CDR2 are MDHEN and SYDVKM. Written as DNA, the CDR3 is TGTGCCAGCAGTTTAAACCGCGTATCTCACATTCAGTACTTC. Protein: CASSLNRVSHIQYF.

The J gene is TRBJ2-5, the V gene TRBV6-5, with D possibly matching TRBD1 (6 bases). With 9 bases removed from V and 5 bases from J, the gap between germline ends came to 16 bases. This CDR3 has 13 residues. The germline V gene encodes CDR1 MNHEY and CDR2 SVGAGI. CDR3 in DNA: TGTGCCAGTTCGCGTGGGGGCGGGGAGACCCAGTACTTC. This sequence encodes CASSRGGGETQYF.

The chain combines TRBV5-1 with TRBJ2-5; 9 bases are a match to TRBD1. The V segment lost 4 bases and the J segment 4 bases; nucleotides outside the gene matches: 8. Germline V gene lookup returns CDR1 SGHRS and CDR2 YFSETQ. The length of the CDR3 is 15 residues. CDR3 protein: CASSAGTGRTETQYF. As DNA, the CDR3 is TGCGCCAGCAGCGCCGGGACAGGGCGTACAGAGACCCAGTACTTC.

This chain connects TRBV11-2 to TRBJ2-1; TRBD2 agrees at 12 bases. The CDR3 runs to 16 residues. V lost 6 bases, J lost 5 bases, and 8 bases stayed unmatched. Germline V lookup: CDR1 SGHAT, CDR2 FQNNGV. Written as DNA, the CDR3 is TGTGCCAGCAGAAGAGGACTAGCGGGAAAACACAATGAGCAGTTCTTC. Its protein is CASRRGLAGKHNEQFF.

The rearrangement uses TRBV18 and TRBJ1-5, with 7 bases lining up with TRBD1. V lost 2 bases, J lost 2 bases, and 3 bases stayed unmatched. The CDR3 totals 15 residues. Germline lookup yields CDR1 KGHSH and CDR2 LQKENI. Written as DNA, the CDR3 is TGTGCCAGCTCACCAGAAACAGGGGGCAATCAGCCCCAGCATTTT. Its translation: CASSPETGGNQPQHF.

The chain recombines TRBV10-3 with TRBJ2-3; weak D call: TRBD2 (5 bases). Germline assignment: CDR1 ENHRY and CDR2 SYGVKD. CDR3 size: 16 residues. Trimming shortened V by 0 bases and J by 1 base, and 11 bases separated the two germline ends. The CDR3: CAISESLATGTDTQYF. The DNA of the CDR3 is TGTGCCATCAGTGAGTCGCTAGCCACGGGCACAGATACGCAGTATTTT.

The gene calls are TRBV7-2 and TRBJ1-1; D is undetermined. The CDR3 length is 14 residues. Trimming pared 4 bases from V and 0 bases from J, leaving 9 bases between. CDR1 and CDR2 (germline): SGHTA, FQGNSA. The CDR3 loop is CASSSSSVNTEAFF. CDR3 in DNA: TGTGCCAGCAGCTCGTCCAGCGTGAACACTGAAGCTTTCTTT.

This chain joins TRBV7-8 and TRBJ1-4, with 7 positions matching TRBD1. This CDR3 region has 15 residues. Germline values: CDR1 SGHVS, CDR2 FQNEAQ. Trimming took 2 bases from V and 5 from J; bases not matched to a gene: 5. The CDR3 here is CASSLRGTVNEKLFF. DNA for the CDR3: TGTGCCAGCAGCTTAAGAGGGACAGTAAATGAAAAACTGTTTTTT.

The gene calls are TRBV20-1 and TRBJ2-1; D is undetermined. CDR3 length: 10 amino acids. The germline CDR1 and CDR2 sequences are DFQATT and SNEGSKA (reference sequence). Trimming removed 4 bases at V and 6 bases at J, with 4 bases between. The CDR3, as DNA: TGCAGTGCTACCCTCAATGAGCAGTTCTTC. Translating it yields CSATLNEQFF.

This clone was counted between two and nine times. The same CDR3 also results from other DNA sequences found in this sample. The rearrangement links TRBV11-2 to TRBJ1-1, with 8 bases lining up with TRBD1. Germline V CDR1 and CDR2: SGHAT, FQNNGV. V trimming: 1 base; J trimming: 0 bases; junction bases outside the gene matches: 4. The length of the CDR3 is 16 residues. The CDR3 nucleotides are TGTGCCAGCAGCTTAGGCAACAGGGGGATGAACACTGAAGCTTTCTTT. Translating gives CASSLGNRGMNTEAFF. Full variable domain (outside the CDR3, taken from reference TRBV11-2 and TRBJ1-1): EAGVAQSPRYKIIEKRQSVAFWCNPISGHATLYWYQQILGQGPKLLIQFQNNGVVDDSQLPKDRFSAERLKGVDSTLKIQPAKLEDSAVYLCASSLGNRGMNTEAFFGQGTRLTVV.

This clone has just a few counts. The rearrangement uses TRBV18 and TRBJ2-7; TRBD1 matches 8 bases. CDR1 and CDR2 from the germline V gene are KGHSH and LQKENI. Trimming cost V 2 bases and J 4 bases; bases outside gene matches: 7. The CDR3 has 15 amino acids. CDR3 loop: CASSPGGRGLYEQYF. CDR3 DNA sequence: TGTGCCAGCTCACCAGGGGGCAGGGGGCTTTACGAGCAGTACTTC.

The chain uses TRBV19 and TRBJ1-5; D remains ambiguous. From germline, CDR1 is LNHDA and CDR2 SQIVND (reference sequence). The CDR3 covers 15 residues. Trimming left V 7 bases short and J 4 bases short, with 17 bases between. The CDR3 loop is CASTPLGRENQPQHF. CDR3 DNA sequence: TGTGCCAGTACCCCTCTGGGAAGGGAAAATCAGCCCCAGCATTTT. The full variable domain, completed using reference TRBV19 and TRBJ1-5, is DGGITQSPKYLFRKEGQNVTLSCEQNLNHDAMYWYRQDPGQGLRLIYYSQIVNDFQKGDIAEGYSVSREKKESFPLTVTSAQKNPTAFYLCASTPLGRENQPQHFGDGTRLSIL.

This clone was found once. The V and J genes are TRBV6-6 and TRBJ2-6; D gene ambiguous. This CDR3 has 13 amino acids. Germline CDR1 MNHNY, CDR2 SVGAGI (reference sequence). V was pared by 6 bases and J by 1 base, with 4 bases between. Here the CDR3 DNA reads TGTGCCAGCAGCCGTTCTGGGGCCAACGTCCTGACTTTC. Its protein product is CASSRSGANVLTF.

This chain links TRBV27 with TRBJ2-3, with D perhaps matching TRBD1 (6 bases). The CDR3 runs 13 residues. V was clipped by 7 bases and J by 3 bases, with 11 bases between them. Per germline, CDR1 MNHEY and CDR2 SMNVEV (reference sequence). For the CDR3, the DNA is TGTGCCAGCAAAACCACAGGGACAGATACGCAGTATTTT. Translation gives CASKTTGTDTQYF.

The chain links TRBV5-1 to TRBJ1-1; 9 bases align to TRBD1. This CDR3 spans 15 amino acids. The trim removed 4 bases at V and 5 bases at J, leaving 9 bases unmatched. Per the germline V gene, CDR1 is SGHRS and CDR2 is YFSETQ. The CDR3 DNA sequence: TGCGCCAGCAGCCCCCAGGAACAGGGGGCTACTGAAGCTTTCTTT. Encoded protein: CASSPQEQGATEAFF.

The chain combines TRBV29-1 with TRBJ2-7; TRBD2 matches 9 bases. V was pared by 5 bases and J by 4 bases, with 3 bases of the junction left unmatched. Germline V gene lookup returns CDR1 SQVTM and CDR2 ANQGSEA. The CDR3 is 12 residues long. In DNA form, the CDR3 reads TGCAGCGTTAGGGGACTAGCTTACGAGCAGTACTTC. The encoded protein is CSVRGLAYEQYF.

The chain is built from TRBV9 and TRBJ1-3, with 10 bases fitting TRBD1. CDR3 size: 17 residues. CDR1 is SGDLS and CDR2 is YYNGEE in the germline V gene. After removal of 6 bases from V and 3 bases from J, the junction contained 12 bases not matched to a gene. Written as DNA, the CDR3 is TGTGCCAGCACAACCAGTAAGACAGGGGGCGATGGAAACACCATATATTTT. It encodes CASTTSKTGGDGNTIYF.

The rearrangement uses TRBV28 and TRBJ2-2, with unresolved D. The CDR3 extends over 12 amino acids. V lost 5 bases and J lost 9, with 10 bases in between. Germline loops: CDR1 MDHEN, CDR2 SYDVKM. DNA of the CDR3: TGTGCCAGCAGTCCAAATCCTCGGGAGCTGTTTTTT. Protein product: CASSPNPRELFF.

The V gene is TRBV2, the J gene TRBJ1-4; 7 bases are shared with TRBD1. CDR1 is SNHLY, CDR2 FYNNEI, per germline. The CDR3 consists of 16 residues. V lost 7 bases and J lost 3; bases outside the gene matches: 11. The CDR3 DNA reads TGTGCCAGCACCCGACAGGGACCCTTACCTAATGAAAAACTGTTTTTT. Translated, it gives CASTRQGPLPNEKLFF.

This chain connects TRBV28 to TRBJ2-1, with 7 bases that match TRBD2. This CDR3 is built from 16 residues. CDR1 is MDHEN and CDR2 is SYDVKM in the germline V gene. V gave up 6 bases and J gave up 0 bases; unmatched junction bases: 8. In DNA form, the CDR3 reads TGTGCCAGCAGCCGGGGAGGGTCGGTCTCCTACAATGAGCAGTTCTTC. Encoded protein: CASSRGGSVSYNEQFF. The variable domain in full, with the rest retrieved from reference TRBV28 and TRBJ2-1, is DVKVTQSSRYLVKRTGEKVFLECVQDMDHENMFWYRQDPGLGLRLIYFSYDVKMKEKGDIPEGYSVSREKKERFSLILESASTNQTSMYLCASSRGGSVSYNEQFFGPGTRLTVL.

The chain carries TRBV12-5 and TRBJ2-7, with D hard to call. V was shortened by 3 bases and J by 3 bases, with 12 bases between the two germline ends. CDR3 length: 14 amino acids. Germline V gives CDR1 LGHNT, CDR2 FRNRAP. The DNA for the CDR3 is TGTGCTAGTGGTTTAGCCCCCACCTACTACGAGCAGTACTTC. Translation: CASGLAPTYYEQYF.